This TCR beta chain was captured by sequencing in a study of T cells in Graves' hyperthyroidism and ophthalmopathy. Whole-study findings and limits: The model made its ophthalmopathy prediction, and onset followed a median approximately six months later.

Authors of the study amplified TCR beta CDR3 regions from RNA transcripts. Using the HTBI primer set, a first-round RT-PCR was run on the TCR CDR3. TCRdb itself ran the multiplex PCR reads through MiXCR, one entry per CDR3 protein. The data hold about 700,000 distinct CDR3 sequences, with less than 15% observed a single time. On this clonotype itself: Its specificity is not known.

Trimming took 4 bases from V and 4 from J; bases not matched to a gene: 9. The germline V gene encodes CDR1 SGHRS and CDR2 YFSETQ. There are 16 residues in the CDR3. Graves' hyperthyroidism was deemed stable given no ophthalmopathy progression within 18 months. Thyroid ultrasound and orbital computed tomography, with clinical symptoms and serum thyroxine and TRAb, informed diagnoses. V is TRBV5-1 and J is TRBJ2-7, with TRBD2 identical over 12 bases. Input material: blood. This TCR derives from a young woman with Graves' hyperthyroidism. In DNA, the CDR3 is TGCGCCAGCAGCATCGTTCTAGCGGGAGGGCCTTACGAGCAGTACTTC. Protein: CASSIVLAGGPYEQYF.